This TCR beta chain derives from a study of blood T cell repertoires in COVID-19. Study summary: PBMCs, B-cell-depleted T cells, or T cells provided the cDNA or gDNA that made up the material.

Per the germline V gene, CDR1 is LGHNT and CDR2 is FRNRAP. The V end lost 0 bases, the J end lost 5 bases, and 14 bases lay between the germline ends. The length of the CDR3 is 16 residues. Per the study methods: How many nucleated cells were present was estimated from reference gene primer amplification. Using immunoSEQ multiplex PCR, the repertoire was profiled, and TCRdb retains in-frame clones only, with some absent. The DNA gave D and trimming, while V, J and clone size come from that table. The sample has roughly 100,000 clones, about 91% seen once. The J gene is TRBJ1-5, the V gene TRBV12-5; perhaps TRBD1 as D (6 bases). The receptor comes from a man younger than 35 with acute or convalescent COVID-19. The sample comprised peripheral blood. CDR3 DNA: TGTGCTAGTGGTTTGGTAGTGACACAGGGTGATCAGCCCCAGCATTTT. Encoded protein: CASGLVVTQGDQPQHF.